One sample yielded the 7 T cell receptor beta chains listed below, sequenced in a study of regulatory T cells in long-lasting Graves disease. TCR beta libraries were built with iRepertoire HTBI primers and Arm-PCR of CDR3 regions. From the multiplex PCR reads, TCRdb called clonotypes with MiXCR, one entry per CDR3 protein. The table shows roughly 420,000 distinct CDR3 sequences, with around 17% occurring only once. The time point was: newly diagnosed GD, antithyroid drugs for less than 3 months. Extracted PBMC RNA gave rise to the TCR library. These same data were also listed under a study on T cells in Graves' hyperthyroidism and ophthalmopathy.

This specimen consisted of peripheral blood mononuclear cells (PBMCs), obtained at new diagnosis, from a patient treated with antithyroid drugs. The source is a woman in her late teens or twenties with Graves disease.

The chain joins TRBV2 to TRBJ2-1, with 8 bases aligning to TRBD1. The V gene end was trimmed by 7 bases and the J gene end by 7 bases; junction bases not matched to a gene: 12. The germline V gene has CDR1 SNHLY and CDR2 FYNNEI. The length of the CDR3 is 15 residues. The CDR3 is CASTYGQGLLNEQFF. The CDR3 DNA is TGTGCCAGCACTTACGGACAGGGCCTCTTGAATGAGCAGTTCTTC.

A note on this clonotype: A much larger clone is a single base away; this may be a read error. V gene TRBV6-2 or TRBV6-3 combines with J gene TRBJ2-1; D unresolved. Germline V CDR1 and CDR2: MNHEY, SVGEGT. The CDR3 has 13 amino acids. DNA for the CDR3: TGTGCCAGCAGTTCCGGGTCCTACAGTGAGCAGTTCTTC. Protein sequence: CASSSGSYSEQFF.

This clonotype was seen at least ten times. V and J are TRBV7-2 and TRBJ2-3, with 7 bases identical to TRBD2. This CDR3 comprises 16 residues. CDR1 is SGHTA, CDR2 FQGNSA, per germline. Trimming cost V 1 base and J 2 bases; bases outside gene matches: 6. CDR3 nucleotide sequence: TGTGCCAGCAGCTTAGAGGTGGGAGGGCCCACAGATACGCAGTATTTT. It codes for CASSLEVGGPTDTQYF.

With regard to this clonotype: The junction departs from germline at one end; a sequencing error may be responsible. J is TRBJ2-1 and V is TRBV3-1, with D possibly being TRBD2 (6 bases). The CDR3 spans 15 residues. Germline values: CDR1 LGHDT, CDR2 YNNKEL (reference sequence). DNA for the CDR3: TGCGCCAGAAGCCTACTAGCTTCATCCTACAATGAGCAGTTCTTC. This gives the protein CARSLLASSYNEQFF.

The table lists this clonotype with a few counts. The chain couples TRBV5-1 to TRBJ2-3; D is ambiguous. Between the trimmed V and J ends, which lost 4 bases and 1 base, there was a span of 16 bases. The germline V gene has CDR1 SGHRS and CDR2 YFSETQ. The length of the CDR3 is 16 residues. For the CDR3, the DNA is TGCGCCAGCAGCCCGTCAAAGAAGCCCCGCACAGATACGCAGTATTTT. It is translated as CASSPSKKPRTDTQYF.

The CDR3 region is CASSMEEIGGYEAFF. The CDR3 DNA is TGTGCCAGCAGCATGGAAGAGATCGGGGGGTATGAAGCTTTCTTT. The chain carries TRBV5-8 and TRBJ1-1; tentative D call: TRBD1 (5 bases). Germline V lookup: CDR1 SGHTS, CDR2 YDEGEE. Trimming shortened V by 4 bases and J by 7 bases, and 20 bases separated the two germline ends. CDR3 length: 15 residues.

The rearrangement uses TRBV6-2 or TRBV6-3 and TRBJ2-7, with D possibly matching TRBD1 (6 bases). The CDR3 runs to 13 residues. The germline V and J ends were trimmed by 6 bases and 3 bases, with 12 bases remaining between them. CDR1 MNHEY and CDR2 SVGEGT come from the germline V gene. The CDR3 coding sequence is TGTGCCAGCAGCCGGGACACGTTCTACGAGCAGTACTTC. It yields the protein CASSRDTFYEQYF.